Listed here is a single T cell receptor beta chain. Produced via immunoSEQ multiplex PCR; TCRdb's table is partial and in-frame only. Among about 94,000 clones listed, roughly nine tenths were seen once. The entry originates in a study of control samples from healthy donors and cancer patients. Sequencing was done on a sample of blood. The sequence was obtained from a woman younger than 35 in good health.

CDR3 nucleotides: TGTGCCAGCAGTTTGGGACGAGCCTACGAGCAGTACTTC. Protein: CASSLGRAYEQYF. V and J are TRBV27 and TRBJ2-7, with D perhaps matching TRBD1 or TRBD2 (5 bases each). The V and J ends lost 3 bases and 2 bases respectively, with 8 bases between them. CDR3 length: 13 residues. Germline V gene sequence: CDR1 MNHEY, CDR2 SMNVEV (reference sequence).